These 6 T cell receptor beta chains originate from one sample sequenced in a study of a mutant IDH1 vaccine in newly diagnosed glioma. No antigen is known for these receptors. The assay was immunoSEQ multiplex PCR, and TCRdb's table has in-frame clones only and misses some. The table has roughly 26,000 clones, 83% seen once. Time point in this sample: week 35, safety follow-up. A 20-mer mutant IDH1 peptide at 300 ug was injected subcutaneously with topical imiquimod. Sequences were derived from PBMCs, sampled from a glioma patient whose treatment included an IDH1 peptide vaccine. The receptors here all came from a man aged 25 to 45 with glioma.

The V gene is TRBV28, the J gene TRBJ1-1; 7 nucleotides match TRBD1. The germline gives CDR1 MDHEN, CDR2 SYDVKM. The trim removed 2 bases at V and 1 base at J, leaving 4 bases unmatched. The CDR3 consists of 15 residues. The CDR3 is CASSLLRQGNTEAFF. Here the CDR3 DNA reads TGTGCCAGCAGTTTACTTAGACAGGGGAACACTGAAGCTTTCTTT. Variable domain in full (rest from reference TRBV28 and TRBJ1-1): DVKVTQSSRYLVKRTGEKVFLECVQDMDHENMFWYRQDPGLGLRLIYFSYDVKMKEKGDIPEGYSVSREKKERFSLILESASTNQTSMYLCASSLLRQGNTEAFFGQGTRLTVV.

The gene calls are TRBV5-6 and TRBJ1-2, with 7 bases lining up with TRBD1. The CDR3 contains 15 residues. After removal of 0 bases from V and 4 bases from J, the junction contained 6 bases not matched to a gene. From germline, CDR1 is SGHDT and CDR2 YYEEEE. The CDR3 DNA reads TGTGCCAGCAGCTTGGGGCGACAGGGAGCCTATGGCTACACCTTC. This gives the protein CASSLGRQGAYGYTF.

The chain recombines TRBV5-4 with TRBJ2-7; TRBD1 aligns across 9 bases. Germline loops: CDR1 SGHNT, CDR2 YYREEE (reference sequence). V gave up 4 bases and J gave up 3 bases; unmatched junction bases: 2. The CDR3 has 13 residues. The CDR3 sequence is CASSMDRGYEQYF. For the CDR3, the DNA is TGTGCCAGCAGCATGGACAGGGGCTACGAGCAGTACTTC.

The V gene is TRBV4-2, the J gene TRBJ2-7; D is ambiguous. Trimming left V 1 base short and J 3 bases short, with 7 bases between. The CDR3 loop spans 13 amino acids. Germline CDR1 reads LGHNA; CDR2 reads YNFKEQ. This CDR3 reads CASSQGLDYEQYF. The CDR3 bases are TGTGCCAGCAGCCAAGGTCTAGACTACGAGCAGTACTTC.

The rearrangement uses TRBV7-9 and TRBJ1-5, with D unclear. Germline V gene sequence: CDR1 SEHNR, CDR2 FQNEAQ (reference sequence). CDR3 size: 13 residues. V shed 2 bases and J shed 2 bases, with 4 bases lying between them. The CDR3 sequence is CASSLRRNQPQHF. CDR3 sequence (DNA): TGTGCCAGCAGCTTACGGCGCAATCAGCCCCAGCATTTT.

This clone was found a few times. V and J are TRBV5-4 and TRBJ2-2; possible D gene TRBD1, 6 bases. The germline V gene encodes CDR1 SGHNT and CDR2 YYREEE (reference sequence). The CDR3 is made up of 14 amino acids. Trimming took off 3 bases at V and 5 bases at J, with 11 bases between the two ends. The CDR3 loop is CASSSWTETGELFF. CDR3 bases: TGTGCCAGCAGCTCCTGGACAGAAACCGGGGAGCTGTTTTTT. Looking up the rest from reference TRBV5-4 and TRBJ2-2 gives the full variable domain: ETGVTQSPTHLIKTRGQQVTLRCSSQSGHNTVSWYQQALGQGPQFIFQYYREEENGRGNFPPRFSGLQFPNYSSELNVNALELDDSALYLCASSSWTETGELFFGEGSRLTVL.